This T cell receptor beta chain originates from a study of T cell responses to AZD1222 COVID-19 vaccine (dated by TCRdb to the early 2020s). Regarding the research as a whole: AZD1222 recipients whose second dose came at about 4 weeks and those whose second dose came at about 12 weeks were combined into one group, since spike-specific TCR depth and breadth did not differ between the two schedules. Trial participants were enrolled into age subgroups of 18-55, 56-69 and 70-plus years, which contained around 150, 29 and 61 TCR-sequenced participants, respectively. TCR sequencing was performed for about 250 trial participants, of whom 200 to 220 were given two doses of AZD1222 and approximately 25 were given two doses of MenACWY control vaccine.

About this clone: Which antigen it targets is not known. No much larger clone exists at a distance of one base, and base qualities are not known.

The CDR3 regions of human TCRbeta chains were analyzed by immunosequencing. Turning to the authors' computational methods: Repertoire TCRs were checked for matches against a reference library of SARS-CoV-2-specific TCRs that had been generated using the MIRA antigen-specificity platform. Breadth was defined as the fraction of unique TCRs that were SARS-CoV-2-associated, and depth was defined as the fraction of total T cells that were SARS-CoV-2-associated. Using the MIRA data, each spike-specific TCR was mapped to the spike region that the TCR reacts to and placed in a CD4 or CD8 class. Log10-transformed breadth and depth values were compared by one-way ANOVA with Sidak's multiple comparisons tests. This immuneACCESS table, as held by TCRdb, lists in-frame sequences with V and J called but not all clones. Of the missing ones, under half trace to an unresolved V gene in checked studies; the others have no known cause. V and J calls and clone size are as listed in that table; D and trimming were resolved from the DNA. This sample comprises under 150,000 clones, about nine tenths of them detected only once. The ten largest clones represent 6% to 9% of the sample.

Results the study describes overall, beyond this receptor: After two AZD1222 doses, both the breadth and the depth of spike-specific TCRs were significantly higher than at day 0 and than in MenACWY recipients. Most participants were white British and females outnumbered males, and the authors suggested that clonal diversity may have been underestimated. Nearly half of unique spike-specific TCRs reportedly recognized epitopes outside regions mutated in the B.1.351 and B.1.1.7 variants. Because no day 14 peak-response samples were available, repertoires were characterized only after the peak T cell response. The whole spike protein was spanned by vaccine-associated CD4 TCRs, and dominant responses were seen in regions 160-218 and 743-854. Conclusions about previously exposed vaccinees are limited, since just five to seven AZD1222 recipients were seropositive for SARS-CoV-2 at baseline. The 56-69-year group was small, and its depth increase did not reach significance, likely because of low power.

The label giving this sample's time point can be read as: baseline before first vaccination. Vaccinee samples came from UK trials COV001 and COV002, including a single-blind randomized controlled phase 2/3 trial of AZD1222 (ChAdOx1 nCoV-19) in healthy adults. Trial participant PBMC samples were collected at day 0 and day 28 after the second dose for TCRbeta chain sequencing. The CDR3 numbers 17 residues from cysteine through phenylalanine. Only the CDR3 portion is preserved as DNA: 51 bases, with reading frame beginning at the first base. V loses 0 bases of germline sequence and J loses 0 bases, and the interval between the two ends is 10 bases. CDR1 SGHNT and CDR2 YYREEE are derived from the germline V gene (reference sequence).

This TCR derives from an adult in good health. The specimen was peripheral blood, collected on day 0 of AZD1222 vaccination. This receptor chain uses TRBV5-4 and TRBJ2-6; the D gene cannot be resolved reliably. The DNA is TGTGCCAGCAGCTTGGCGCCCGGGTTCTCTGGGGCCAACGTCCTGACTTTC. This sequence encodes CASSLAPGFSGANVLTF. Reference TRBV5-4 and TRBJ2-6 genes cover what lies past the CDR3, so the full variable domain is ETGVTQSPTHLIKTRGQQVTLRCSSQSGHNTVSWYQQALGQGPQFIFQYYREEENGRGNFPPRFSGLQFPNYSSELNVNALELDDSALYLCASSLAPGFSGANVLTFGAGSRLTVL.